This TCR beta chain was captured in a study of glioma-infiltrating T cells. TCR alpha and beta CDR3 regions were amplified from RNA using iRepertoire nested multiplex PCR. One-step reverse transcription and amplification started from approximately 100-400 ng of tissue mRNA or PBMC total RNA. TCRdb recomputed calls from the multiplex PCR reads with MiXCR, one row per CDR3 protein. The sample yields about 110,000 distinct CDR3 sequences, 25% to 30% seen once. In this sample, this clonotype turned up once. The antigen is not known. Compared with germline, one end of the junction differs, possibly owing to a read error. Findings of the study overall: Non-neoplastic patients had below-expected tissue-blood divergence, while all gliomas exceeded expectation. CDR3 overlap between tissue and blood was very small.

Germline values: CDR1 MNHEY, CDR2 SMNVEV (reference sequence). The CDR3 consists of 15 residues. This receptor was obtained from a human donor with low-grade glioma or glioblastoma, undergoing nonglioma brain surgery, or in good health (not recorded which). The J gene is TRBJ2-3, the V gene TRBV27; tentative D call: TRBD2 (6 bases). The sequenced sample consisted of glioma tissue, nonneoplastic brain tissue, or PBMCs (not recorded which). CDR3 nucleotides: TGTGCCAGCAGTCCCAGACTAGATAGCCCAGATACGCATTATTTT. Amino acid sequence: CASSPRLDSPDTHYF.